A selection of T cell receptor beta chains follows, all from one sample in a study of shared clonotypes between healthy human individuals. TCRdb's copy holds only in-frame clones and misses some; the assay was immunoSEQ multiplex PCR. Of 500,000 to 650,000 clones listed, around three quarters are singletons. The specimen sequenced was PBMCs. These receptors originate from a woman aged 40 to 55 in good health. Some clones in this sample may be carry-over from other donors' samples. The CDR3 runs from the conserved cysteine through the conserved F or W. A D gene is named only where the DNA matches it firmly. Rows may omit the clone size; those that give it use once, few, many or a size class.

CDR3aa: CATQVGRGSYNEQFF
CDR3nt: TGTGCCACCCAAGTTGGGAGGGGCTCCTACAATGAGCAGTTCTTC
v_gene: TRBV27
d_gene: TRBD2
abundance: .
j_gene: TRBJ2-1

CDR3aa: CASSLTIPSGTSYEQYF
CDR3nt: TGTGCCAGCAGCCTAACGATACCTAGCGGGACCTCCTACGAGCAGTACTTC
v_gene: TRBV4-2
d_gene: TRBD2
abundance: .
j_gene: TRBJ2-7

CDR3aa: CASRGGLAGVYEQYF
CDR3nt: TGTGCCAGCAGGGGGGGACTAGCGGGAGTCTACGAGCAGTACTTC
v_gene: TRBV2
d_gene: TRBD2
abundance: many
j_gene: TRBJ2-7

CDR3aa: CASSFRMNTEAFF
CDR3nt: TGTGCCAGCAGCTTCCGGATGAACACTGAAGCTTTCTTT
v_gene: TRBV7-3
d_gene: .
abundance: .
j_gene: TRBJ1-1

CDR3aa: CAWSLSGPTTFYEQYF
CDR3nt: TGTGCCTGGAGTCTATCCGGACCAACCACCTTCTACGAGCAGTACTTC
v_gene: TRBV30
d_gene: .
abundance: .
j_gene: TRBJ2-7

CDR3aa: CASSLIASGITGELFF
CDR3nt: TGTGCCAGCAGCCTGATAGCTAGCGGGATCACCGGGGAGCTGTTTTTT
v_gene: TRBV11-3
d_gene: TRBD2
abundance: .
j_gene: TRBJ2-2

CDR3aa: CASSPAGTTNEKLFF
CDR3nt: TGTGCCAGCTCCCCTGCAGGGACAACTAATGAAAAACTGTTTTTT
v_gene: TRBV18
d_gene: .
abundance: once
j_gene: TRBJ1-4

CDR3aa: CASSLYASTDTQYF
CDR3nt: TGCGCCAGCAGCTTGTATGCTAGCACAGATACGCAGTATTTT
v_gene: TRBV5-1
d_gene: .
abundance: .
j_gene: TRBJ2-3

CDR3aa: CASSLGGVGPYEQYF
CDR3nt: TGTGCCAGCAGTTTGGGAGGGGTAGGCCCCTACGAGCAGTACTTC
v_gene: TRBV27
d_gene: TRBD2
abundance: .
j_gene: TRBJ2-7

CDR3aa: CASSLAGGNEQFF
CDR3nt: TGTGCCAGCAGTTTGGCAGGGGGTAATGAGCAGTTCTTC
v_gene: TRBV27
d_gene: TRBD1
abundance: many
j_gene: TRBJ2-1

CDR3aa: CASSVTGEQPQHF
CDR3nt: TGTGCCAGCAGTGTGACAGGGGAACAGCCCCAGCATTTT
v_gene: TRBV2
d_gene: TRBD1
abundance: few
j_gene: TRBJ1-5

CDR3aa: CASERVHMNTEAFF
CDR3nt: TGTGCCAGCGAGAGGGTTCACATGAACACTGAAGCTTTCTTT
v_gene: TRBV7-9
d_gene: .
abundance: .
j_gene: TRBJ1-1

CDR3aa: CASFAGGSSYEQYF
CDR3nt: TGTGCCAGCTTTGCGGGAGGCTCCTCCTACGAGCAGTACTTC
v_gene: TRBV6-5
d_gene: TRBD2
abundance: .
j_gene: TRBJ2-7

CDR3aa: CASSLGGDYGYTF
CDR3nt: TGTGCCAGCAGTTTGGGCGGGGACTATGGCTACACCTTC
v_gene: TRBV28
d_gene: .
abundance: few
j_gene: TRBJ1-2

CDR3aa: CAISDRASNQPQHF
CDR3nt: TGTGCCATCAGTGACAGGGCTAGCAATCAGCCCCAGCATTTT
v_gene: TRBV10-3
d_gene: .
abundance: .
j_gene: TRBJ1-5

CDR3aa: CASSPVMTNEQFF
CDR3nt: TGTGCCAGCAGCCCCGTGATGACGAATGAGCAGTTCTTC
v_gene: TRBV14
d_gene: .
abundance: .
j_gene: TRBJ2-1

CDR3aa: CASSLGNTNEQFF
CDR3nt: TGTGCCAGCAGCTTAGGGAACACCAATGAGCAGTTCTTC
v_gene: TRBV13
d_gene: .
abundance: few
j_gene: TRBJ2-1

CDR3aa: CASSDGGYNEQFF
CDR3nt: TGCGCCAGCAGCGACGGGGGGTACAATGAGCAGTTCTTC
v_gene: TRBV5-1
d_gene: TRBD2
abundance: .
j_gene: TRBJ2-1

CDR3aa: CSVVRVPGVNEQFF
CDR3nt: TGCAGCGTTGTCCGGGTCCCGGGGGTCAATGAGCAGTTCTTC
v_gene: TRBV29-1
d_gene: .
abundance: .
j_gene: TRBJ2-1

CDR3aa: CASSFGVAGVGEQYF
CDR3nt: TGCGCCAGCAGCTTCGGTGTAGCGGGAGTCGGGGAGCAGTACTTC
v_gene: TRBV5-1
d_gene: TRBD2
abundance: .
j_gene: TRBJ2-5

CDR3aa: CAISEFEGEGQPQHF
CDR3nt: TGTGCCATCAGTGAGTTTGAGGGAGAGGGTCAGCCCCAGCATTTT
v_gene: TRBV10-3
d_gene: .
abundance: once
j_gene: TRBJ1-5

CDR3aa: CASSQAGQGNEKLFF
CDR3nt: TGTGCCAGCAGCCAGGCGGGACAGGGGAATGAAAAACTGTTTTTT
v_gene: TRBV7-8
d_gene: TRBD1
abundance: .
j_gene: TRBJ1-4

CDR3aa: CASTGGNSGNTIYF
CDR3nt: TGCGCCAGCACGGGCGGAAACTCTGGAAACACCATATATTTT
v_gene: TRBV10-2
d_gene: .
abundance: .
j_gene: TRBJ1-3

CDR3aa: CASSGGLNEELFF
CDR3nt: TGCGCCAGCAGTGGAGGGTTAAATGAAGAACTGTTTTTT
v_gene: TRBV10-2
d_gene: .
abundance: .
j_gene: TRBJ1-4

CDR3aa: CASSPLAGGPTGELFF
CDR3nt: TGTGCCAGCAGCCCCCTAGCGGGAGGGCCTACCGGGGAGCTGTTTTTT
v_gene: TRBV7-3
d_gene: TRBD2
abundance: .
j_gene: TRBJ2-2